These T cell receptor beta chains were read from a single sample in a study of OX40 agonist ivuxolimab in advanced cancers. Clones were read by immunoSEQ multiplex PCR, and TCRdb kept only the in-frame ones, dropping some. Here the sample spans about 65,000 clones, about 90% being singletons. The sequences come from CD4+ or CD8+ T cells sorted from blood, collected in a trial of the OX40 agonist ivuxolimab. Source of these receptors: an adult with an advanced solid tumor such as melanoma, head and neck, liver or kidney cancer. Each CDR3 is given with its conserved first and last residue. D genes are given only for firm matches. Clone size is shown for a subset of rows, as once, few, many or a class of expanded clone.

V: TRBV30; size: NA; J: TRBJ1-1; D: NA; CDR3: CAWSKEGGSMNTEAFF; DNA: TGTGCCTGGAGTAAAGAGGGGGGGAGCATGAACACTGAAGCTTTCTTT
V: TRBV29-1; size: NA; J: TRBJ1-2; D: NA; CDR3: CSVRQETNYGYTF; DNA: TGCAGCGTCAGACAGGAAACTAACTATGGCTACACCTTC
V: TRBV5-1; size: NA; J: TRBJ2-1; D: NA; CDR3: CASSLGYLSGSIIDEQFF; DNA: TGCGCCAGCAGCTTGGGTTATCTATCCGGGAGCATTATCGATGAGCAGTTCTTC
V: TRBV5-5; size: once; J: TRBJ2-1; D: NA; CDR3: CASSLYLPVKGEQFF; DNA: TGTGCCAGCAGCTTGTATTTGCCGGTCAAGGGGGAGCAGTTCTTC
V: TRBV2; size: once; J: TRBJ1-4; D: NA; CDR3: CASSEDRHNEKLFF; DNA: TGTGCCAGCAGTGAAGACAGGCATAATGAAAAACTGTTTTTT
V: TRBV5-4; size: NA; J: TRBJ1-1; D: TRBD1; CDR3: CASSFTGQGMNTEAFF; DNA: TGTGCCAGCAGCTTCACCGGACAGGGAATGAACACTGAAGCTTTCTTT
V: TRBV19; size: NA; J: TRBJ2-5; D: TRBD2; CDR3: CASRKLAGGHMETQYF; DNA: TGTGCCAGTAGGAAGCTAGCGGGGGGGCATATGGAGACCCAGTACTTC
V: TRBV19; size: NA; J: TRBJ2-5; D: NA; CDR3: CASSRLQGAQETQYF; DNA: TGTGCCAGTAGTCGATTACAGGGAGCCCAAGAGACCCAGTACTTC
V: TRBV5-6; size: NA; J: TRBJ1-6; D: NA; CDR3: CASSRLRVYLNSPLHF; DNA: TGTGCCAGCAGCAGATTAAGGGTTTACCTTAATTCACCCCTCCACTTT
V: TRBV19; size: NA; J: TRBJ1-5; D: NA; CDR3: CASSIIQGPGQPQHF; DNA: TGTGCCAGTAGTATAATACAGGGCCCAGGACAGCCCCAGCATTTT
V: TRBV28; size: NA; J: TRBJ2-7; D: TRBD2; CDR3: CASSSHRTSGNHNEQYF; DNA: TGTGCCAGCAGTTCCCACCGGACTAGCGGGAACCACAACGAGCAGTACTTC
V: TRBV19; size: NA; J: TRBJ1-2; D: NA; CDR3: CASSAGLEYGYTF; DNA: TGTGCCAGTTCTGCAGGGTTGGAATATGGCTACACCTTC
V: TRBV12-1; size: NA; J: TRBJ1-4; D: NA; CDR3: CASSPTGGGDEKLFF; DNA: TGTGCCAGCAGCCCCACGGGAGGGGGCGATGAAAAACTGTTTTTT
V: TRBV6-6; size: NA; J: TRBJ2-7; D: NA; CDR3: CASSSGTHPSYEQYF; DNA: TGTGCCAGCAGTTCAGGGACACACCCCTCCTACGAGCAGTACTTC
V: TRBV30; size: NA; J: TRBJ2-2; D: TRBD2; CDR3: CAWSTSGNTGELFF; DNA: TGTGCCTGGAGCACTAGCGGGAACACCGGGGAGCTGTTTTTT
V: TRBV19; size: NA; J: TRBJ1-5; D: NA; CDR3: CASDSLGSNQPQHF; DNA: TGTGCCAGCGACAGCTTGGGGAGCAATCAGCCCCAGCATTTT
V: TRBV27; size: NA; J: TRBJ2-7; D: TRBD1; CDR3: CASSPLGTGAYEQYF; DNA: TGTGCCAGCAGTCCCCTAGGGACAGGGGCTTACGAGCAGTACTTC
V: TRBV7-2; size: NA; J: TRBJ1-6; D: NA; CDR3: CASSFGGLGNSPLHF; DNA: TGTGCCAGCAGCTTCGGGGGGCTGGGGAATTCACCCCTCCACTTT
V: TRBV4-3; size: NA; J: TRBJ2-3; D: NA; CDR3: CASSQTRGGSTDTQYF; DNA: TGCGCCAGCAGCCAAACCAGGGGTGGTAGCACAGATACGCAGTATTTT
V: TRBV5-1; size: NA; J: TRBJ1-4; D: NA; CDR3: CASNIGDGNEKLFF; DNA: TGCGCCAGCAACATCGGTGATGGTAATGAAAAACTGTTTTTT
V: TRBV4-2; size: NA; J: TRBJ2-6; D: NA; CDR3: CASSQETRSGANVLTF; DNA: TGTGCCAGCAGCCAAGAGACACGCTCTGGGGCCAACGTCCTGACTTTC
V: TRBV4-2; size: NA; J: TRBJ1-3; D: NA; CDR3: CASSQGDLSSGNTIYF; DNA: TGTGCCAGCAGCCAAGGCGACTTAAGCTCTGGAAACACCATATATTTT
V: TRBV9; size: NA; J: TRBJ1-1; D: NA; CDR3: CASSVGGSMNTEAFF; DNA: TGTGCCAGCAGCGTAGGTGGCAGCATGAACACTGAAGCTTTCTTT
V: TRBV15; size: NA; J: TRBJ1-4; D: NA; CDR3: CATSRDGGREKLFF; DNA: TGTGCCACCAGCAGAGACGGGGGGCGGGAAAAACTGTTTTTT
V: TRBV21-1; size: NA; J: TRBJ2-7; D: NA; CDR3: CASSKVTVNNRTSYEQYF; DNA: TGTGCCAGCAGCAAAGTGACAGTTAACAACCGAACCTCCTACGAGCAGTACTTC
V: TRBV28; size: NA; J: TRBJ2-2; D: NA; CDR3: CASSFTTGELFF; DNA: TGTGCCAGCAGTTTCACCACCGGGGAGCTGTTTTTT
V: TRBV28; size: NA; J: TRBJ1-6; D: NA; CDR3: CASSAGNSPLHF; DNA: TGTGCCAGCAGCGCAGGGAATTCACCCCTCCACTTT
V: TRBV7-2; size: NA; J: TRBJ2-3; D: NA; CDR3: CASSLARGSTDTQYF; DNA: TGTGCCAGCAGCTTAGCTAGGGGCAGCACAGATACGCAGTATTTT
V: TRBV18; size: once; J: TRBJ1-1; D: NA; CDR3: CASSPQGDTEAFF; DNA: TGTGCCAGCTCACCCCAGGGCGACACTGAAGCTTTCTTT
V: TRBV28; size: NA; J: TRBJ2-3; D: TRBD1; CDR3: CASNSGQGTDTQYF; DNA: TGTGCCAGCAATTCGGGACAGGGCACAGATACGCAGTATTTT
V: TRBV7-2; size: NA; J: TRBJ1-2; D: NA; CDR3: CASSFRGGYGYTF; DNA: TGTGCCAGCAGCTTCAGGGGCGGTTATGGCTACACCTTC
V: TRBV28; size: NA; J: TRBJ1-5; D: NA; CDR3: CASSPSGGSNQPQHF; DNA: TGTGCCAGCAGTCCCTCCGGGGGAAGCAATCAGCCCCAGCATTTT
V: TRBV11-2; size: NA; J: TRBJ2-7; D: TRBD1; CDR3: CASSLSWDGTGGSYEQYF; DNA: TGTGCCAGCAGCTTATCGTGGGACGGGACAGGGGGTTCCTACGAGCAGTACTTC
V: TRBV4-2; size: NA; J: TRBJ1-1; D: TRBD1; CDR3: CASNKGAGPNTEAFF; DNA: TGTGCCAGCAATAAGGGGGCAGGACCTAACACTGAAGCTTTCTTT
V: TRBV19; size: NA; J: TRBJ1-3; D: NA; CDR3: CASSTQAGNTIYF; DNA: TGTGCCAGTAGTACACAGGCTGGAAACACCATATATTTT
V: TRBV11-2; size: NA; J: TRBJ2-3; D: NA; CDR3: CASSLDLGGTDTQYF; DNA: TGTGCCAGCAGCTTAGATTTGGGGGGCACAGATACGCAGTATTTT
V: TRBV10-3; size: NA; J: TRBJ1-2; D: NA; CDR3: CAIASDSNYGHTF; DNA: TGTGCCATCGCTTCGGACAGTAACTATGGCCACACCTTC
V: TRBV28; size: NA; J: TRBJ1-4; D: NA; CDR3: CASRDRVNEKLFF; DNA: TGTGCCAGCAGAGACAGAGTTAATGAAAAACTGTTTTTT
V: TRBV19; size: NA; J: TRBJ2-5; D: NA; CDR3: CASSIGGGQETQYF; DNA: TGTGCCAGTAGTATAGGAGGGGGACAAGAGACCCAGTACTTC
V: TRBV5-6; size: NA; J: TRBJ1-2; D: NA; CDR3: CASSSYYGYTF; DNA: TGTGCCAGCAGCTCCTACTATGGCTACACCTTC
V: TRBV6-1; size: NA; J: TRBJ2-3; D: NA; CDR3: CASSEGAATDTQYF; DNA: TGTGCCAGCAGTGAGGGGGCAGCCACAGATACGCAGTATTTT
V: TRBV18; size: NA; J: TRBJ2-2; D: NA; CDR3: CASSKGNTGELFF; DNA: TGTGCCAGCTCAAAGGGGAACACCGGGGAGCTGTTTTTT
V: TRBV11-2; size: NA; J: TRBJ1-2; D: TRBD1; CDR3: CASSLWQGANYGYTF; DNA: TGTGCCAGCAGCTTATGGCAGGGGGCTAACTATGGCTACACCTTC
V: TRBV6-1; size: NA; J: TRBJ2-7; D: NA; CDR3: CASTWGTGSSYEQYF; DNA: TGTGCCAGCACCTGGGGGACGGGTAGCTCCTACGAGCAGTACTTC
V: TRBV2; size: NA; J: TRBJ2-7; D: TRBD2; CDR3: CASRVASGAYEQYF; DNA: TGTGCCAGCAGGGTAGCTAGCGGTGCCTACGAGCAGTACTTC
V: TRBV7-2; size: NA; J: TRBJ2-6; D: NA; CDR3: CASSLESGRPISGANVLTF; DNA: TGTGCCAGCAGCCTGGAATCGGGACGCCCTATCTCTGGGGCCAACGTCCTGACTTTC